One sample yielded the 11 T cell receptor beta chains listed below, sequenced in a study of neurological immune-mediated disorders (dated by TCRdb to 2018 to 2020). Library preparation used 5' RACE. These reads were obtained on an Illumina HiSeq 2500. TCRdb cleaned the public reads at Q25 with fastp, built clones with MiXCR and kept in-frame beta chains. For every CDR3 protein sequence, its rows merge into one entry that carries the most common genes and DNA. For this sample the table gives under 60,000 distinct CDR3 sequences, of which roughly 23% were detected only once. The ten largest clones represent about 23% of the sample. The specimen sequenced was PBMCs. These receptors were obtained from a woman aged 70 to 79 in good health.

This chain joins TRBV9 and TRBJ1-2; the D is unclear. This CDR3 is 16 amino acids long. From germline, CDR1 is SGDLS and CDR2 YYNGEE. The V end lost 0 bases, the J end lost 7 bases, and 19 bases lay between the germline ends. The CDR3 bases are TGTGCCAGCAGCGTAGATCAGTCTTCCAGTTTGGGTGGCTACACCTTC. It yields the protein CASSVDQSSSLGGYTF. The full variable domain, completed using reference TRBV9 and TRBJ1-2, is DSGVTQTPKHLITATGQRVTLRCSPRSGDLSVYWYQQSLDQGLQFLIQYYNGEERAKGNILERFSAQQFPDLHSELNLSSLELGDSALYFCASSVDQSSSLGGYTFGSGTRLTVV.

This clonotype was picked up many times. The chain combines TRBV12-3 or TRBV12-4 with TRBJ2-2; the match to TRBD2 covers 13 bases. V was pared by 5 bases and J by 6 bases, with 6 bases of the junction left unmatched. The CDR3 spans 16 residues. The CDR3 reads CASSPGLAGVAGELFF. CDR3 DNA: TGTGCCAGCAGTCCCGGACTAGCGGGAGTGGCCGGGGAGCTGTTTTTT.

This clonotype was detected many times. The genes are TRBV15 and TRBJ2-2; TRBD2 aligns across 7 bases. V gave up 0 bases and J gave up 3 bases; unmatched junction bases: 4. Germline V gene data show CDR1 as LNHNV and CDR2 as YYDKDF (reference sequence). This CDR3 has 16 residues. The CDR3 protein is CATSREVAGDTGELFF. Written as DNA, the CDR3 is TGTGCCACCAGCAGAGAGGTGGCGGGGGACACCGGGGAGCTGTTTTTT. The full variable domain, rest sourced from reference TRBV15 and TRBJ2-2, is DAMVIQNPRYQVTQFGKPVTLSCSQTLNHNVMYWYQQKSSQAPKLLFHYYDKDFNNEADTPDNFQSRRPNTSFCFLDIRSPGLGDTAMYLCATSREVAGDTGELFFGEGSRLTVL.

This clonotype was detected a few times. The gene calls are TRBV12-3 or TRBV12-4 and TRBJ2-2; TRBD2 matches at 9 bases. This CDR3 has 15 residues. V shed 5 bases, J shed 7 bases, and the junction held 8 bases outside the gene matches. The CDR3 DNA sequence: TGTGCCAGCAGTCCAGGCGGGGGGGCCGGCGGGGAGCTGTTTTTT. Amino acids: CASSPGGGAGGELFF.

This clonotype was detected ten times or more. This chain uses TRBV5-1 with TRBJ2-5, with D unresolved. Germline V gives CDR1 SGHRS, CDR2 YFSETQ. The CDR3 runs 12 residues. V shed 2 bases and J shed 1 base, with 3 bases lying between them. CDR3 in DNA: TGCGCCAGCAGCTTACCCCAAGAGACCCAGTACTTC. It yields the protein CASSLPQETQYF.

The DNA for the CDR3 is TGTGCCAGCAGTTTGGATGGCTTGAATGAAAAACTGTTTTTT. The encoded protein is CASSLDGLNEKLFF. The V call is TRBV12-3 or TRBV12-4, the J call TRBJ1-4; D call uncertain. V gave up 3 bases and J gave up 5 bases, with 10 bases separating them. The CDR3 loop spans 14 amino acids.

At least ten counts were recorded for this clonotype. V gene TRBV4-1 combines with J gene TRBJ2-3; the D gene is possibly TRBD2 (6 bases). The CDR3 totals 14 residues. Per the germline V gene, CDR1 is MGHRA and CDR2 is YSYEKL. V shed 0 bases and J shed 5 bases, with 9 bases lying between them. CDR3 nucleotides: TGCGCCAGCAGCCAAGAAGGAGGGGAAGATACGCAGTATTTT. Translated, it gives CASSQEGGEDTQYF.

This clonotype showed up many times. V and J are TRBV29-1 and TRBJ2-5; 8 bases fit TRBD2. CDR1 SQVTM and CDR2 ANQGSEA come from the germline V gene. This CDR3 is built from 14 residues. The trim removed 3 bases at V and 4 bases at J, leaving 7 bases unmatched. CDR3 DNA sequence: TGCAGCGTTGAGGTTAGCGGGATGTCAGAGACCCAGTACTTC. Translated: CSVEVSGMSETQYF.

This clonotype was observed at least ten times. Written as DNA, the CDR3 is TGTGCCAGCAGTCTAGGGGGTCAATCACCCCTCCACTTT. Protein product: CASSLGGQSPLHF. The chain employs TRBV12-3 or TRBV12-4 and TRBJ1-6, with D perhaps matching TRBD1 (6 bases). The CDR3 extends over 13 amino acids. Trimming left V 5 bases short and J 10 bases short, with 12 bases between.

This chain connects TRBV7-3 to TRBJ2-5, with 9 bases lining up with TRBD2. Trimming took 3 bases from V and 1 from J; bases not matched to a gene: 12. The CDR3 is 18 residues long. Germline V gene sequence: CDR1 SGHTA, CDR2 FQGTGA. The CDR3 loop reads CASSFSGGASGVQETQYF. CDR3 sequence (DNA): TGTGCCAGCAGCTTTTCGGGAGGTGCTAGCGGGGTCCAAGAGACCCAGTACTTC.

This clonotype has ten or more counts. This sequence joins TRBV5-1 and TRBJ2-2; 11 bases agree with TRBD2. J gave up 6 bases and V 0 bases, and 4 bases lay outside the gene matches. CDR3 length equals 16 residues. Germline V gene sequence: CDR1 SGHRS, CDR2 YFSETQ. In DNA form, the CDR3 reads TGCGCCAGCAGCTTGGTGTCTAGCGGGAGGCCCGGGGAGCTGTTTTTT. This gives the protein CASSLVSSGRPGELFF.